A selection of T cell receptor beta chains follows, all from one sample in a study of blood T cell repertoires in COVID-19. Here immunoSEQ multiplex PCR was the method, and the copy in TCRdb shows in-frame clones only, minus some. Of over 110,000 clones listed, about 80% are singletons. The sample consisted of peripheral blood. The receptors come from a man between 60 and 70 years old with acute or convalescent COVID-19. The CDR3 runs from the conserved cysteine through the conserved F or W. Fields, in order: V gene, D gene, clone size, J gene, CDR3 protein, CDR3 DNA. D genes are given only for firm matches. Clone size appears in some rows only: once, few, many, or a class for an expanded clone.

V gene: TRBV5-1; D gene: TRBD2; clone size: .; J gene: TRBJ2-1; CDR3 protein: CASTLGGSNEQFF; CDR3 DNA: TGCGCCAGCACCTTGGGAGGGAGCAATGAGCAGTTCTTC
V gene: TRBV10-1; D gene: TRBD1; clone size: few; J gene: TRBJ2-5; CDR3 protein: CASSAGFKTQGLVEETQYF; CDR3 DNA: TGCGCCAGCAGTGCTGGATTTAAAACACAGGGGTTAGTGGAAGAGACCCAGTACTTC
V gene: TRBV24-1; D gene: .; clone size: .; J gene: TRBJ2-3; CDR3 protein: CATSETSTRRAQYF; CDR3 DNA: TGTGCCACCAGTGAGACCTCGACTAGACGAGCGCAGTATTTT
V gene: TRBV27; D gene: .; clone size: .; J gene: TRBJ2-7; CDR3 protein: CASSLQQGYEQYF; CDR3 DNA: TGTGCCAGCAGTTTACAGCAGGGCTACGAGCAGTACTTC
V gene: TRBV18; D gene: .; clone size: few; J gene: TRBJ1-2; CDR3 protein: CASSPPTQAYGYTF; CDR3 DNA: TGTGCCAGCTCACCACCGACCCAGGCCTATGGCTACACCTTC
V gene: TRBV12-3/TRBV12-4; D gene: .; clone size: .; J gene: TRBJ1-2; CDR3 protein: CASSLGPYGYTF; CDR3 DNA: TGTGCCAGCAGTTTGGGGCCCTATGGCTACACCTTC
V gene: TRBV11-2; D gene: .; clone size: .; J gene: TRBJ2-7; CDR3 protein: CASSLGPINEQYF; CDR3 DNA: TGTGCCAGCAGCTTAGGGCCGATCAACGAGCAGTACTTC
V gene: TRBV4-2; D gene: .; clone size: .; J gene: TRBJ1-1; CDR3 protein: CASSQGAYREGTEAFF; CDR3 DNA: TGTGCCAGCAGCCAAGGGGCGTACAGGGAGGGCACTGAAGCTTTCTTT
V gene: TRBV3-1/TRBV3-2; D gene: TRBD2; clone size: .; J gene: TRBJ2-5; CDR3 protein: CASSVSGRRETQYF; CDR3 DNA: TGTGCCAGCAGCGTTAGCGGGAGGAGGGAGACCCAGTACTTC
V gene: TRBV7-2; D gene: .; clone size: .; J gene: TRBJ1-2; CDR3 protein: CASSPTREGDGYTF; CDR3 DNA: TGTGCCAGCAGCCCGACCAGGGAAGGGGATGGCTACACCTTC
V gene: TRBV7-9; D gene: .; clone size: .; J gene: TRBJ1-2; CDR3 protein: CASSPPGLESYGYTF; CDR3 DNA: TGTGCCAGCAGCCCTCCAGGGCTTGAAAGCTATGGCTACACCTTC
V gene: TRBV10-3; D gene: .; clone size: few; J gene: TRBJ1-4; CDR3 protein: CAISEPGVNEKLFF; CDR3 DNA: TGTGCCATCTCCGAACCAGGGGTTAATGAAAAACTGTTTTTT
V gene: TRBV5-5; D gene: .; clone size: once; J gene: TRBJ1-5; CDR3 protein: CASSPLSNQPQHF; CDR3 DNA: TGTGCCAGCAGCCCGTTGAGCAATCAGCCCCAGCATTTT
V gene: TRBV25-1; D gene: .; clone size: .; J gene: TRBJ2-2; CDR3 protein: CASSAGIGGELLF; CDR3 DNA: TGTGCCAGCAGTGCAGGGATTGGCGGGGAGCTGCTTTTT
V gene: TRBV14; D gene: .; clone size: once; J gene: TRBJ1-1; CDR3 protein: CASSLLQGQRVFF; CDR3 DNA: TGTGCCAGCAGCCTCCTCCAGGGCCAACGGGTTTTCTTT
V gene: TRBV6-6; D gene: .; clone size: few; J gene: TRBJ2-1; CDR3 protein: CASSKGLQTYNEQFF; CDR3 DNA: TGTGCCAGCAGTAAGGGACTCCAAACCTACAATGAGCAGTTCTTC
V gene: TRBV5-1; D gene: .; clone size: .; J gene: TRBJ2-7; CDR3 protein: CASSLKAALTSEQYF; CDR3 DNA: TGCGCCAGCAGCTTGAAGGCGGCCCTTACTTCGGAGCAGTACTTC
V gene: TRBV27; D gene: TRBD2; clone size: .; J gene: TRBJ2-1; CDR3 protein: CASSLMSGMGSYNEQFF; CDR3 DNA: TGTGCCAGCAGTTTAATGAGCGGGATGGGATCCTACAATGAGCAGTTCTTC
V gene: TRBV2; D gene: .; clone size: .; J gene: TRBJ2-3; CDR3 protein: CASSEDSGFTDTQYF; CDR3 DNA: TGTGCCAGCAGTGAGGATAGCGGCTTCACAGATACGCAGTATTTT
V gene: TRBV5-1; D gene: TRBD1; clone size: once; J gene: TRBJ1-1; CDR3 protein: CASSLAGQGNLATEAFF; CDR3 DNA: TGCGCCAGCAGCTTGGCCGGACAGGGAAATTTAGCCACTGAAGCTTTCTTT
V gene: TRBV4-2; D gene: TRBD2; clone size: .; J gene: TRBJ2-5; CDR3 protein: CASSQDLAGGGHQETQYF; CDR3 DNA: TGTGCCAGCAGCCAAGACCTAGCGGGAGGGGGCCACCAAGAGACCCAGTACTTC
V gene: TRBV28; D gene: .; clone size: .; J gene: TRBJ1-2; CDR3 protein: CASSLQGRVGYTF; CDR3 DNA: TGTGCCAGCAGTTTACAGGGGAGGGTTGGCTACACCTTC
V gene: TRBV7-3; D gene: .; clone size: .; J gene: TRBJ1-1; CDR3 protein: CASSLTAGTEAFF; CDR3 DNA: TGTGCCAGCAGCTTAACCGCGGGCACTGAAGCTTTCTTT
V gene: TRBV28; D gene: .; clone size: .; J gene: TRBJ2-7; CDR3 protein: CASSFGSGGYEQYF; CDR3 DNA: TGTGCCAGCAGTTTTGGCTCTGGGGGGTACGAGCAGTACTTC
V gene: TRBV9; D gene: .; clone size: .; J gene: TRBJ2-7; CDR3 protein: CASIVVAAAYEQYF; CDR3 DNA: TGTGCCAGCATTGTGGTTGCGGCAGCCTACGAGCAGTACTTC
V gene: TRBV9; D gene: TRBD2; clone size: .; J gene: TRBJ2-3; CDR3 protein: CASSVEAGGRTDTQYF; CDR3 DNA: TGTGCCAGCAGCGTAGAAGCGGGAGGGAGAACAGATACGCAGTATTTT
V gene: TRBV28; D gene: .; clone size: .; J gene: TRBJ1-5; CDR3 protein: CASSSPSLNQPQHF; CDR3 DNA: TGTGCCAGCAGTTCCCCCTCCTTAAATCAGCCCCAGCATTTT
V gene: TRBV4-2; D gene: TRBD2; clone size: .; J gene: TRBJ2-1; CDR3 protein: CASSQGLAGDNEQFF; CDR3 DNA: TGTGCCAGCAGCCAAGGACTAGCGGGCGACAATGAGCAGTTCTTC
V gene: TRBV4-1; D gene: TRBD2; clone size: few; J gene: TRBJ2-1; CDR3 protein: CASSRTSGYNEQFF; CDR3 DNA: TGCGCCAGCTCGCGGACTAGCGGTTACAATGAGCAGTTCTTC
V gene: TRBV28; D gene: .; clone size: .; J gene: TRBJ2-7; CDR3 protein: CASSTYSPRTGEQYF; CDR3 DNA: TGTGCCAGCAGCACGTACAGTCCTCGGACGGGGGAGCAGTACTTC
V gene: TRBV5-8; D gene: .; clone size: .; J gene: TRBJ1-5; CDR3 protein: CASSLGGLANQPQHF; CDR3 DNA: TGTGCCAGCAGCTTGGGGGGGCTAGCAAATCAGCCCCAGCATTTT
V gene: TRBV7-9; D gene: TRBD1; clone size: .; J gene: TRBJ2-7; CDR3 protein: CASSYGTGKYEQYF; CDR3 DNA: TGTGCCAGCAGCTACGGGACAGGGAAATACGAGCAGTACTTC
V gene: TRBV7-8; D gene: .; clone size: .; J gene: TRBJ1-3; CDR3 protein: CASSLNQGSGNTIYF; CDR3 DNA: TGTGCCAGCAGCTTAAATCAGGGCTCTGGAAACACCATATATTTT
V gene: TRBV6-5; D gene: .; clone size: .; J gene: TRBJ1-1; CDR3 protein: CASSYSDRGYTEAFF; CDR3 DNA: TGTGCCAGCAGTTACTCCGACAGAGGCTACACTGAAGCTTTCTTT
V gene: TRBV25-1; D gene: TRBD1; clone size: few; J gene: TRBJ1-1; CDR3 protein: CASVAYSGQKAFF; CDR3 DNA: TGTGCCAGCGTAGCTTACTCGGGACAGAAAGCTTTCTTT
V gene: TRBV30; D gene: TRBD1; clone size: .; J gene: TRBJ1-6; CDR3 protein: CAGSGTVNSPLHF; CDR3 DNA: TGTGCCGGATCCGGGACAGTGAATTCACCCCTCCACTTT
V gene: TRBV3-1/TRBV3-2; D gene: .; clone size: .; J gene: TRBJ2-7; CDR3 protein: CASSPGLFYEQYF; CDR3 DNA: TGTGCCAGCAGCCCTGGGCTTTTCTACGAGCAGTACTTC
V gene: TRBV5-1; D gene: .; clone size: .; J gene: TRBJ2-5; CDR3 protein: CASSLATALQETQYF; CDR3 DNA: TGCGCCAGCAGCTTGGCCACCGCGCTCCAAGAGACCCAGTACTTC
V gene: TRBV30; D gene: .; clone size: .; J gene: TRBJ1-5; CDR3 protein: CAWSGPGMDQPQHF; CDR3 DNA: TGTGCCTGGAGCGGGCCAGGGATGGACCAGCCCCAGCATTTT
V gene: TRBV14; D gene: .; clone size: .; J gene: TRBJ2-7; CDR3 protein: CASSQDHGGSYEQYF; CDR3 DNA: TGTGCCAGCAGCCAAGATCATGGGGGGTCCTACGAGCAGTACTTC
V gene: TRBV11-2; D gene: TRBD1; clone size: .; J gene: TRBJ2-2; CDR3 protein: CASSSRTGGIGELFF; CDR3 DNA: TGTGCCAGCAGCTCCCGGACAGGTGGAATCGGGGAGCTGTTTTTT
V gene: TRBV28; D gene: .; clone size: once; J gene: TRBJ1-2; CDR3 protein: CASSQAPDGYTF; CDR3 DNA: TGTGCCAGCAGTCAGGCCCCGGATGGCTACACCTTC
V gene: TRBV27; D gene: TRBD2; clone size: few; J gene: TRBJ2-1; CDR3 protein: CASSLRAGAYNEQFF; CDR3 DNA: TGTGCCAGCAGTTTACGAGCGGGAGCCTACAATGAGCAGTTCTTC
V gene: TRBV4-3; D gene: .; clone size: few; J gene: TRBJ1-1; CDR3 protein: CASSQTRNTEAFF; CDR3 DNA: TGCGCCAGCAGCCAAACAAGGAACACTGAAGCTTTCTTT
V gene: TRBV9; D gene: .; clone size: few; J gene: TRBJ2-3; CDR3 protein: CASSLGGGSTDTQYF; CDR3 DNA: TGTGCCAGCAGCCTAGGTGGCGGGAGCACAGATACGCAGTATTTT
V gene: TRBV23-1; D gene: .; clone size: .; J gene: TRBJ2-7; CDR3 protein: CASSQLGLTNEQYF; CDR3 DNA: TGCGCCAGCAGTCAATTGGGACTTACCAACGAGCAGTACTTC
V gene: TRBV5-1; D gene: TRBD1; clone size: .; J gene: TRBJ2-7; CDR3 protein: CASSQSTGGPREQYF; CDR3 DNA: TGCGCCAGCAGCCAAAGTACAGGGGGCCCCAGAGAGCAGTACTTC
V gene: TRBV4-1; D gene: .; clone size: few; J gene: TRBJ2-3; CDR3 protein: CASSQDGGGSADTQYF; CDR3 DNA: TGCGCCAGCAGCCAAGATGGGGGCGGGAGCGCAGATACGCAGTATTTT
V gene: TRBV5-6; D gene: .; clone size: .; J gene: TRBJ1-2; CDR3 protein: CASSLAGSTYGYTF; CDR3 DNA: TGTGCCAGCAGCTTGGCAGGCAGTACTTATGGCTACACCTTC
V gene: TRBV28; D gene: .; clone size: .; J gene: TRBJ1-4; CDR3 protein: CASSPAGGREKLFF; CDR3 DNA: TGTGCCAGCAGCCCGGCGGGGGGTCGGGAAAAACTGTTTTTT
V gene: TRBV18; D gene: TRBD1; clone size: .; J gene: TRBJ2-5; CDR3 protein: CASSLPGQGALTQYF; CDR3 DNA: TGTGCCAGCTCACTACCGGGACAGGGGGCATTGACCCAGTACTTC
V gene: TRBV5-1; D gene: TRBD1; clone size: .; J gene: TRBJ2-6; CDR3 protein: CASSSDGTANSGANVLTF; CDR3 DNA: TGCGCCAGCAGTTCGGACGGGACAGCTAACTCTGGGGCCAACGTCCTGACTTTC
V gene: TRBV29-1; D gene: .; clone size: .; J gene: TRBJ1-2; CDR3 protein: CSVRGDSSYGYTF; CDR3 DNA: TGCAGCGTTCGGGGAGACTCCTCGTATGGCTACACCTTC
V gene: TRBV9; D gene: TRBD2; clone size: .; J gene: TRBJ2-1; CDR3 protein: CASSVGASGGNEQFF; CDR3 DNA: TGTGCCAGCAGCGTAGGAGCTAGCGGGGGCAATGAGCAGTTCTTC
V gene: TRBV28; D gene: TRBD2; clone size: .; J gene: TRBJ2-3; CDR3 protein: CASSSLAIVTDTQYF; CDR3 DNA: TGTGCCAGCAGTTCACTAGCGATAGTCACAGATACGCAGTATTTT
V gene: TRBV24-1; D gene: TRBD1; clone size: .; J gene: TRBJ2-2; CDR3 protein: CATSDLKGAGTGELFF; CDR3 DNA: TGTGCCACCAGTGATTTGAAGGGGGCTGGCACCGGGGAGCTGTTTTTT